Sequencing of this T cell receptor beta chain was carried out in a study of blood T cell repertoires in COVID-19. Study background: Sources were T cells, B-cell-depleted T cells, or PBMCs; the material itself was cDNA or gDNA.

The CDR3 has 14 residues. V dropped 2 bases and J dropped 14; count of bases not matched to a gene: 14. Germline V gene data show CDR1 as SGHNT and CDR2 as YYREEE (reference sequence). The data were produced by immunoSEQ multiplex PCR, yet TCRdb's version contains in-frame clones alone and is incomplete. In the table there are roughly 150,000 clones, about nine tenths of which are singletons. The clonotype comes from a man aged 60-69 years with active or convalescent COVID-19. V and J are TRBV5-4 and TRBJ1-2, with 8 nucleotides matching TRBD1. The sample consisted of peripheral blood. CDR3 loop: CASSFRDRSPRLTF. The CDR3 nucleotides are TGTGCCAGCAGCTTCAGGGACAGGTCTCCCCGATTGACCTTC.